A single sample gave rise to the 8 T cell receptor beta chains below, sequenced in a study of T-cell reconstitution after alpha-beta-depleted transplantation in children. TCRbeta library preparation incorporated unique molecular identifiers. One entry per CDR3 protein, called by TCRdb with MiXCR from the PCR reads. The table records 450,000 to 600,000 distinct CDR3 sequences, 15% to 20% of them present only once. The sequenced sample was PBMCs from the stem cell graft donor, obtained from the stem cell graft. The receptors come from a human donor who donated a stem cell graft to a child with acute lymphoblastic leukemia.

There are a few counts of this clonotype. This rearrangement joins TRBV4-1 to TRBJ2-4; D is undetermined. V dropped 2 bases and J dropped 1 base, with 15 bases sitting between them. The CDR3 length is 17 residues. Germline V gives CDR1 MGHRA, CDR2 YSYEKL. CDR3 residues: CASSQLTQRSAKNIQYF. The CDR3 coding sequence is TGCGCCAGCAGCCAACTGACGCAAAGGTCGGCCAAAAACATTCAGTACTTC.

The CDR3 protein is CSARVRDRGRLYEQYF. The CDR3 DNA sequence: TGCAGTGCTAGAGTCCGGGACAGGGGGCGCCTATACGAGCAGTACTTC. The chain combines TRBV20-1 with TRBJ2-7; TRBD1 matches 12 bases. Germline-derived CDR1 and CDR2 are DFQATT and SNEGSKA (reference sequence). Trimming took 1 base from V and 4 from J; bases not matched to a gene: 8. The CDR3 extends over 16 amino acids.

This clonotype has a count of ten or more. The chain couples TRBV27 to TRBJ1-2; weak D call: TRBD1 (5 bases). The CDR3 is 11 residues long. Germline loops: CDR1 MNHEY, CDR2 SMNVEV (reference sequence). V lost 6 bases and J lost 5, with 7 bases in between. For the CDR3, the DNA is TGTGCCAGCAGCTCAGGGTATGGCTACACCTTC. Protein product: CASSSGYGYTF.

The chain recombines TRBV3-1 with TRBJ1-1; TRBD1 aligns across 8 bases. The CDR3 runs 14 residues. V shed 4 bases and J 1 base; nucleotides not matched to a gene: 2. Germline-derived CDR1 and CDR2 are LGHDT and YNNKEL (reference sequence). The CDR3 DNA is TGTGCCAGCAGCCGACAGGGGACGAACACTGAAGCTTTCTTT. Its translation is CASSRQGTNTEAFF. Full variable domain (outside the CDR3, taken from reference TRBV3-1 and TRBJ1-1): DTAVSQTPKYLVTQMGNDKSIKCEQNLGHDTMYWYKQDSKKFLKIMFSYNNKELIINETVPNRFSPKSPDKAHLNLHINSLELGDSAVYFCASSRQGTNTEAFFGQGTRLTVV.

This clonotype was observed a few times. As DNA, the CDR3 is TGTGCCAGCAGCTTAGGAGGGGGTTACGACAATGAGCAGTTCTTC. It translates to CASSLGGGYDNEQFF. V and J are TRBV7-2 and TRBJ2-1, with a tentative D call TRBD1 (6 bases). V lost 1 base and J lost 5, with 12 bases in between. Germline values: CDR1 SGHTA, CDR2 FQGNSA. The CDR3 sequence is 15 residues long.

This clonotype has just a few counts. The chain carries TRBV6-5 and TRBJ2-1; 15 nucleotides align to TRBD2. The CDR3 sequence is 19 residues long. CDR1 is MNHEY and CDR2 is SVGAGI in the germline V gene. After removal of 2 bases from V and 3 bases from J, the junction contained 8 bases not matched to a gene. The CDR3 nucleotides read TGTGCCAGCAGTTACATTGGGACTAGCGGGGGGAGGGACTACAATGAGCAGTTCTTC. This encodes CASSYIGTSGGRDYNEQFF.

This clonotype was seen more than once but under ten times. The chain uses TRBV6-1 and TRBJ2-3; 7 bases align to TRBD2. The V segment lost 8 bases and the J segment 5 bases; nucleotides outside the gene matches: 13. The CDR3 has 15 amino acids. Germline CDR1 is MNHNS and CDR2 is SASEGT. The CDR3 loop is CASSWEGPMGDTQYF. As DNA, the CDR3 is TGTGCCAGCTCGTGGGAGGGGCCGATGGGAGATACGCAGTATTTT.

This clonotype has more than one count but fewer than ten. The chain couples TRBV20-1 to TRBJ1-2; weak D call: TRBD1 (6 bases). Trimming stripped 5 bases from V and 8 bases from J, with 21 bases between. The CDR3 loop spans 14 amino acids. Germline V gives CDR1 DFQATT, CDR2 SNEGSKA (reference sequence). The CDR3 reads CSAEDSRRRSGYTF. For the CDR3, the DNA is TGCAGTGCTGAGGACAGCCGGCGAAGGAGCGGCTACACCTTC.